A single sample gave rise to the 6 T cell receptor beta chains below, sequenced in a study of blood T cell repertoires in COVID-19. Sequencing used immunoSEQ multiplex PCR; TCRdb keeps in-frame clones, though not all of them. This sample has approximately 150,000 clones; 89% occur once, and the top ten carry under 2%. The sequencing input was peripheral blood. These receptors came from a human donor in a cohort sampled during active COVID-19.

CDR3 nucleotides: TGTGCCGGGGACAGGGGGCCTGAAGCTTTCTTT. It encodes CAGDRGPEAFF. V gene TRBV11-2 combines with J gene TRBJ1-1, with 12 bases identical to TRBD1. V lost 11 bases to trimming and J lost 6 bases; unmatched junction nucleotides: 1. CDR3 length: 11 residues. Germline V lookup: CDR1 SGHAT, CDR2 FQNNGV. The full variable domain, rest sourced from reference TRBV11-2 and TRBJ1-1, is EAGVAQSPRYKIIEKRQSVAFWCNPISGHATLYWYQQILGQGPKLLIQFQNNGVVDDSQLPKDRFSAERLKGVDSTLKIQPAKLEDSAVYLCAGDRGPEAFFGQGTRLTVV.

The chain combines TRBV27 with TRBJ2-1; a weak D match, TRBD2 (6 bases). The germline V gene has CDR1 MNHEY and CDR2 SMNVEV (reference sequence). The CDR3 has 13 amino acids. V dropped 3 bases and J dropped 10 bases, with 13 bases sitting between them. Written as DNA, the CDR3 is TGTGCCAGCAGTTTGGGGTGGAGGGGCGAGCAGTTCTTC. This encodes CASSLGWRGEQFF.

The CDR3 bases are TGCGCCAGCAGTGAGTTGGGACTAGCGGGGGAATATGAGCAGTTCTTC. Its translation: CASSELGLAGEYEQFF. The chain employs TRBV10-2 and TRBJ2-1; TRBD2 matches at 14 bases. Unmatched junction bases numbered 4, after V lost 1 base and J lost 8 bases. Per germline, CDR1 WSHSY and CDR2 SAAADI. CDR3 length: 16 residues.

The gene calls are TRBV27 and TRBJ1-2, with a weak D call TRBD1 (5 bases). This CDR3 contains 13 residues. The ends were cut back, 3 bases at V and 6 bases at J, with 11 bases in the middle. Germline V gene lookup returns CDR1 MNHEY and CDR2 SMNVEV (reference sequence). The CDR3 reads CASSFSWGDGYTF. The CDR3 DNA is TGTGCCAGCAGTTTCAGTTGGGGGGATGGCTACACCTTC.

The chain has TRBV29-1 and TRBJ1-1, with D unresolved. The V gene's germline CDR1 is SQVTM and CDR2 ANQGSEA. V lost 6 bases, J lost 6 bases, and 8 bases lay in between. The CDR3 sequence is 10 residues long. The CDR3: CSVGVSEAFF. CDR3 coding DNA: TGCAGCGTGGGAGTTTCTGAAGCTTTCTTT.

The chain combines TRBV19 with TRBJ2-3, with TRBD2 matching over 8 bases. CDR1 and CDR2 from the germline V gene are LNHDA and SQIVND (reference sequence). The CDR3 length is 15 residues. V was pared by 7 bases and J by 0 bases, with 6 bases of the junction left unmatched. The CDR3 protein is CASTPIAGSTDTQYF. The CDR3 nucleotides read TGTGCCAGTACCCCTATAGCGGGAAGCACAGATACGCAGTATTTT.